Described below is a single TCR beta chain sequence and its context. Sequencing used immunoSEQ multiplex PCR; TCRdb keeps in-frame clones, though not all of them. Here the sample spans just over 35,000 clones, roughly 87% being singletons. In germline, CDR1 is SGHRS, CDR2 YFSETQ. Trimming removed 0 bases from V and 0 bases from J, with 10 bases in between. The CDR3 length is 16 residues. This specimen comes from a study of blood T cell repertoires in COVID-19. The TCR originated in a man aged 60-69 years with acute or convalescent COVID-19. V and J are TRBV5-1 and TRBJ2-1; tentatively, D is TRBD1 (5 bases). The sequencing sample was made of peripheral blood. DNA of the CDR3: TGCGCCAGCAGCTTGGGACAGAGGAGCTCCTACAATGAGCAGTTCTTC. Its protein product is CASSLGQRSSYNEQFF.